This T cell receptor (beta chain) is drawn from a study of cytomegalovirus exposure and HLA in healthy donors. Study conclusions and caveats: Analysis was carried out at a later point, and it linked a missense DCLRE1C variant to TCR beta V- and J-gene trimming. Likely technical artifact: a cluster of highly shared sequence variants.

On this clone itself: Antigen: not known.

Amplification used 60 Vbeta primers and 13 Jbeta primers. The method was immunoSEQ multiplex PCR; TCRdb's version includes in-frame clones alone and lacks a portion of them. The sample contains more than 200,000 clones, roughly 80% of which appear only once. The CDR3 sequence is 14 residues long. The V gene's germline CDR1 is MDHEN and CDR2 SYDVKM. With 6 bases clipped from V and 4 bases from J, the junction kept 8 bases outside the gene matches. The rearrangement uses TRBV28 and TRBJ1-2; 7 bases align to TRBD1. The specimen was PBMCs. This TCR was recovered from a girl between 10 and 17 years old in good health and CMV-seronegative. DNA of the CDR3: TGTGCCAGCAGGTCAAGCGGACAGGTCTATGGCTACACCTTC. Protein sequence: CASRSSGQVYGYTF.